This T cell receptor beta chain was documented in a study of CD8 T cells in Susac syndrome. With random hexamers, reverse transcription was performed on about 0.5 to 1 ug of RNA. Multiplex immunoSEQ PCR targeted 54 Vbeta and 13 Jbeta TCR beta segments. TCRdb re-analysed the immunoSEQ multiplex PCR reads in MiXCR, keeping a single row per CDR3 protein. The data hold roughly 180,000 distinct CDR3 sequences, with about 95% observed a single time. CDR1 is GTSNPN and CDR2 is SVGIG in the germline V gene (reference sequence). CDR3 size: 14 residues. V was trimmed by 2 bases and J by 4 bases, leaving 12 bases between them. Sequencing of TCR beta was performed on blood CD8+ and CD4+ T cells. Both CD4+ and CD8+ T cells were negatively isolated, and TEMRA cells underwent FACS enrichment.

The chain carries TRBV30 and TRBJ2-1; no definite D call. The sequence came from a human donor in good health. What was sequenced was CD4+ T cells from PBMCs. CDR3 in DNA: TGTGCCTGGAGTAAGTTAGCAGCTTACAATGAGCAGTTCTTC. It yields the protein CAWSKLAAYNEQFF. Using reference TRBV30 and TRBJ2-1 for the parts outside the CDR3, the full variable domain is SQTIHQWPATLVQPVGSPLSLECTVEGTSNPNLYWYRQAAGRGLQLLFYSVGIGQISSEVPQNLSASRPQDRQFILSSKKLLLSDSGFYLCAWSKLAAYNEQFFGPGTRLTVL.